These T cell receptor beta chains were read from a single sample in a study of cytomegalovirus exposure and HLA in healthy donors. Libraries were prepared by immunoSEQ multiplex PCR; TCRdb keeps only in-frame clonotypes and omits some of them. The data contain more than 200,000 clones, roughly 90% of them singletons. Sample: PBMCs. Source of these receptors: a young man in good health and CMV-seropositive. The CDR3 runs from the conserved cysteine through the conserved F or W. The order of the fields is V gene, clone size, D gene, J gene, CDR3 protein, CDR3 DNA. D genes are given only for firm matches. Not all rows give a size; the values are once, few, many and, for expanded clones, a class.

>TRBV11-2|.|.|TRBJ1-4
CASSLVGLGNEKLFF
TGTGCCAGCAGCTTAGTAGGCTTGGGGAATGAAAAACTGTTTTTT
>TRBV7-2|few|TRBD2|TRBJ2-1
CASSLGITSGEQFF
TGTGCCAGCAGCTTAGGTATAACTAGCGGAGAGCAGTTCTTC
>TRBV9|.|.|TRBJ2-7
CASSVSPSRGEQYF
TGTGCCAGCAGCGTCTCACCTTCTCGCGGCGAGCAGTACTTC
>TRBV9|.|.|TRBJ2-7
CATRGGQYF
TGTGCCACTAGAGGGGGGCAGTACTTC
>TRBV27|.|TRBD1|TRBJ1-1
CASSVTGGWTEAFF
TGTGCCAGCAGTGTAACAGGGGGCTGGACTGAAGCTTTCTTT
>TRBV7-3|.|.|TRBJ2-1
CASSLTPQNNEQFF
TGTGCCAGCAGCTTAACTCCGCAGAACAATGAGCAGTTCTTC
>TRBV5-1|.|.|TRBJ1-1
CASSLRQGGNTEAFF
TGCGCCAGCAGCTTGAGGCAGGGAGGGAACACTGAAGCTTTCTTT
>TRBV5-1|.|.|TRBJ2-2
CASMGFSGELFF
TGCGCCAGCATGGGGTTCTCCGGGGAGCTGTTTTTT
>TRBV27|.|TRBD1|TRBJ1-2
CASSPGTGRNYGYTF
TGTGCCAGCAGTCCCGGGACAGGGAGAAACTATGGCTACACCTTC
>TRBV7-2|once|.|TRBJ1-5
CASSLTWLNQPQHF
TGTGCCAGCAGCTTGACATGGCTTAATCAGCCCCAGCATTTT
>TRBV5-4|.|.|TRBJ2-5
CASSLQLTPQETQYF
TGTGCCAGCAGCTTGCAGCTGACACCCCAAGAGACCCAGTACTTC
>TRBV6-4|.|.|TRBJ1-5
CASQGYNQPQHF
TGTGCCAGTCAGGGGTACAATCAGCCCCAGCATTTT
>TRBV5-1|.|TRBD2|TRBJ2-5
CASSLEVAGVRGETQYF
TGCGCCAGCAGCTTGGAGGTAGCGGGAGTTCGGGGGGAGACCCAGTACTTC
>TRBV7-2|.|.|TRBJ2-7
CASSVQGLLGEQYF
TGTGCCAGCAGCGTTCAGGGGTTATTAGGCGAGCAGTACTTC
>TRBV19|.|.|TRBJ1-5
CASSLARWEGQPQHF
TGTGCCAGTAGCCTCGCAAGGTGGGAAGGTCAGCCCCAGCATTTT
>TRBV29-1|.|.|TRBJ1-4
CSAPSLGNEKLFF
TGCAGCGCCCCCTCGCTCGGGAATGAAAAACTGTTTTTT
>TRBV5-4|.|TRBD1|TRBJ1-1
CASSQGQQNTEAFF
TGTGCCAGCAGCCAGGGACAGCAGAACACTGAAGCTTTCTTT
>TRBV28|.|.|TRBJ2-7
CASSLGGNVGYEQYF
TGTGCCAGCAGTCTGGGCGGGAACGTCGGGTACGAGCAGTACTTC
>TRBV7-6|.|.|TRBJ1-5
CASSPGQFSNQPQHF
TGTGCCAGCAGCCCTGGACAGTTTAGCAATCAGCCCCAGCATTTT
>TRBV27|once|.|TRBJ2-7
CASSRSPSYEQYF
TGTGCCAGCAGCCGATCTCCCTCCTACGAGCAGTACTTC
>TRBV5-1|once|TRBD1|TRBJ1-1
CASSPWTGGIDTEAFF
TGCGCCAGCAGCCCATGGACAGGGGGTATAGACACTGAAGCTTTCTTT
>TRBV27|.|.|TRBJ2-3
CASSLDGVTDTQYF
TGTGCCAGCAGTTTGGACGGGGTCACAGATACGCAGTATTTT
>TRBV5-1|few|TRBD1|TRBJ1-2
CASSSGQNNYGYTF
TGCGCCAGCAGCTCGGGACAGAATAACTATGGCTACACCTTC
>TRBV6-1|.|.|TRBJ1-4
CASNVYSGTREKLFF
TGTGCCAGCAACGTATACTCGGGGACAAGGGAAAAACTGTTTTTT
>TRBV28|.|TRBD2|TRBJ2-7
CASSFPLMTSGVSYEQYF
TGTGCCAGCAGTTTCCCTCTGATGACTAGCGGAGTCTCCTACGAGCAGTACTTC
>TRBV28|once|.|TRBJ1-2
CAAGPVYGYTF
TGTGCGGCCGGTCCCGTTTATGGCTACACCTTC
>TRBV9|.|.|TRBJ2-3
CASGELDTQYF
TGTGCCAGCGGGGAGTTGGATACGCAGTATTTT
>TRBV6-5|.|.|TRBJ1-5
CATRGGTDQPQHF
TGTGCCACCCGGGGGGGTACTGATCAGCCCCAGCATTTT
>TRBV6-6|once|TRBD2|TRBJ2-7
CASSLSGSARYEQYF
TGTGCCAGCAGCTTAAGCGGGAGTGCACGCTACGAGCAGTACTTC
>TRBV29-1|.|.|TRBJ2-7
CSVESERLGSEQYF
TGCAGCGTTGAAAGCGAACGGCTGGGGAGCGAGCAGTACTTC
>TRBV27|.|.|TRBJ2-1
CASSLADGGIYNEQFF
TGTGCCAGCAGTTTGGCGGACGGCGGTATCTACAATGAGCAGTTCTTC
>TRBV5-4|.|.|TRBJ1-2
CASSPRGSALRDGYTF
TGTGCCAGCAGCCCTCGCGGGTCGGCGCTTCGGGATGGCTACACCTTC
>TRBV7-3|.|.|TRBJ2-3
CASSLKPGLSTDTQYF
TGTGCCAGCAGCTTAAAGCCAGGGCTATCCACAGATACGCAGTATTTT
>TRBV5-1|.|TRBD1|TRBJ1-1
CASSARDRGRTEAFF
TGCGCCAGCAGCGCCCGGGACAGGGGGCGAACTGAAGCTTTCTTT
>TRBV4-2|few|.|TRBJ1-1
CASSQVFGQKNTEAFF
TGTGCCAGCAGCCAAGTTTTTGGACAGAAGAACACTGAAGCTTTCTTT
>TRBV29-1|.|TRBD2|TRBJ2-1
CSVVGLAGGPSSYNEQFF
TGCAGCGTTGTTGGACTAGCGGGAGGGCCAAGCTCCTACAATGAGCAGTTCTTC
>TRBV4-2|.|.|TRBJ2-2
CASSQEPGQNTGELFF
TGTGCCAGCAGCCAGGAACCCGGACAGAACACCGGGGAGCTGTTTTTT
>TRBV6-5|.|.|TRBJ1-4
CASSWTVTTNEKLFF
TGTGCCAGCAGCTGGACGGTGACAACTAATGAAAAACTGTTTTTT
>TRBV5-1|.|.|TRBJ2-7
CASSLSASFNEQYF
TGCGCCAGCAGCTTGTCCGCTAGCTTCAACGAGCAGTACTTC
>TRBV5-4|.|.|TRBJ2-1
CASSLVGPDNEQFF
TGTGCCAGCAGCTTGGTGGGGCCCGACAATGAGCAGTTCTTC
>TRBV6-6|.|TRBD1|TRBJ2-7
CASRSETGGHGALYF
TGTGCCAGCCGGTCGGAGACAGGGGGCCACGGGGCACTGTACTTC
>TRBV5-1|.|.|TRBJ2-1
CASSQDGVYNEQFF
TGCGCCAGCAGCCAAGATGGGGTCTACAATGAGCAGTTCTTC
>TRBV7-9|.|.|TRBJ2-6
CASSLGSGGANVLTF
TGTGCCAGCAGCTTAGGTTCGGGTGGGGCCAACGTCCTGACTTTC
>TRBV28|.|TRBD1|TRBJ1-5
CASNGPTGGTQPQHF
TGTGCCAGCAACGGCCCCACAGGGGGTACCCAGCCCCAGCATTTT
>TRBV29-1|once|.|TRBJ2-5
CSVEQRDSRETQYF
TGCAGCGTTGAACAGCGGGACAGTCGAGAGACCCAGTACTTC
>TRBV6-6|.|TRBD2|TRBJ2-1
CASRPLAEGGNEQFF
TGTGCCAGCCGTCCACTAGCGGAAGGGGGGAATGAGCAGTTCTTC
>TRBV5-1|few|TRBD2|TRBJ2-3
CASSLGGLAGGSTDTQYF
TGCGCCAGCAGCTTGGGGGGACTAGCGGGAGGAAGCACAGATACGCAGTATTTT
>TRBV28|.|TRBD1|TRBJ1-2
CASSLRDRDYGYTF
TGTGCCAGCAGTTTACGGGACAGGGATTATGGCTACACCTTC
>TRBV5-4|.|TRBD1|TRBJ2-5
CASSWAGQGMGQETQYF
TGTGCCAGCAGTTGGGCGGGACAGGGGATGGGCCAAGAGACCCAGTACTTC
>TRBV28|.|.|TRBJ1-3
CASSYQGGSGNTIYF
TGTGCCAGCAGCTACCAAGGGGGATCTGGAAACACCATATATTTT
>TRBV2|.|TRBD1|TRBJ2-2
CASSDLGQGGTGELFF
TGTGCCAGCAGTGATTTGGGACAGGGGGGAACCGGGGAGCTGTTTTTT
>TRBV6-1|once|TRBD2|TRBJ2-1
CASSDREGHEQFF
TGTGCCAGCAGTGACAGGGAGGGGCATGAGCAGTTCTTC